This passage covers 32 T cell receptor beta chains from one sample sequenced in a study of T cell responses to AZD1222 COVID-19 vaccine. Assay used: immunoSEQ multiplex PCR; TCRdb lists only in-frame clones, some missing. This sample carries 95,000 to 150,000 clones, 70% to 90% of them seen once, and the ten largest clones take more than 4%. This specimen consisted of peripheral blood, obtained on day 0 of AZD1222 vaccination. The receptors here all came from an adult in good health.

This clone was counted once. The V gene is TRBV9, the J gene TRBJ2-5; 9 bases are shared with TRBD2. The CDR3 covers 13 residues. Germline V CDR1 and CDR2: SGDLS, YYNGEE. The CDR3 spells CGDGSGSQEGQYF. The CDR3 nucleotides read TGTGGGGACGGTAGCGGGAGTCAAGAGGGCCAGTACTTC.

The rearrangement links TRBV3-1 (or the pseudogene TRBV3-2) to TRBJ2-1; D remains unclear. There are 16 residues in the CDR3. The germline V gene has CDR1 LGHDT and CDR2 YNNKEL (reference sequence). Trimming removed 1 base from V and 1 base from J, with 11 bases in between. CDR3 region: CASSQGPASSYNEQFF. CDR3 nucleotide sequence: TGTGCCAGCAGCCAAGGGCCGGCGTCATCCTACAATGAGCAGTTCTTC.

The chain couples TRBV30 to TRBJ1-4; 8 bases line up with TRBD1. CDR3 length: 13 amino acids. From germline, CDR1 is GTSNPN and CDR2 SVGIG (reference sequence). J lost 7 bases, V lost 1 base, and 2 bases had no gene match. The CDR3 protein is CAWSGQGFEKLFF. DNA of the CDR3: TGTGCCTGGAGTGGACAGGGGTTTGAAAAACTGTTTTTT.

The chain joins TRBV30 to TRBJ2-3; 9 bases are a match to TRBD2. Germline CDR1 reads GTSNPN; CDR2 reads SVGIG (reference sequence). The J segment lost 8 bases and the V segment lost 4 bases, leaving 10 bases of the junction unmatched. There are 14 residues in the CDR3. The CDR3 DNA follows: TGTGCCTGGACTGGGTGGCGGGGGGGCTTTACGCAGTATTTT. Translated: CAWTGWRGGFTQYF.

The CDR3 reads CDPLTGGSGYTF. DNA of the CDR3: TGCGACCCTTTAACAGGTGGAAGTGGCTACACCTTC. V gene TRBV10-1 combines with J gene TRBJ1-2, with D possibly matching TRBD1 (5 bases). In germline, CDR1 is WNHNN, CDR2 SYGVQD (reference sequence). This CDR3 has 12 amino acids.

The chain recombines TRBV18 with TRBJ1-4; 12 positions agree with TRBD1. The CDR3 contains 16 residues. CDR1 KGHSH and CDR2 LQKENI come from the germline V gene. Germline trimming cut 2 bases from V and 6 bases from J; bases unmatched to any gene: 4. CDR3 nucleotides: TGTGCCAGCTCACCAACCAGGGACAGGGGGCATGAAAAACTGTTTTTT. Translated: CASSPTRDRGHEKLFF. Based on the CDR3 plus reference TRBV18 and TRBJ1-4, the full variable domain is NAGVMQNPRHLVRRRGQEARLRCSPMKGHSHVYWYRQLPEEGLKFMVYLQKENIIDESGMPKERFSAEFPKEGPSILRIQQVVRGDSAAYFCASSPTRDRGHEKLFFGSGTQLSVL.

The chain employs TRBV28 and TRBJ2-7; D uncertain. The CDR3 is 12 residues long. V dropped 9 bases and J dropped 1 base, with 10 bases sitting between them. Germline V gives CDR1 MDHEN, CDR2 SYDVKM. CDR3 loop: CASVSQSYEQYF. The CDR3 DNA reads TGTGCCAGTGTCTCACAATCCTACGAGCAGTACTTC. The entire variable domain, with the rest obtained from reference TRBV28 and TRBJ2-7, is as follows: DVKVTQSSRYLVKRTGEKVFLECVQDMDHENMFWYRQDPGLGLRLIYFSYDVKMKEKGDIPEGYSVSREKKERFSLILESASTNQTSMYLCASVSQSYEQYFGPGTRLTVT.

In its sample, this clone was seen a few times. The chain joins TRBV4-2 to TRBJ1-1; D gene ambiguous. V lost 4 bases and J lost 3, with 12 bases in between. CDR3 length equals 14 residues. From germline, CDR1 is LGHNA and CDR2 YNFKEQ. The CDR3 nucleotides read TGTGCCAGCAGCCGCAACCGGGAGTACACTGAAGCTTTCTTT. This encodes CASSRNREYTEAFF.

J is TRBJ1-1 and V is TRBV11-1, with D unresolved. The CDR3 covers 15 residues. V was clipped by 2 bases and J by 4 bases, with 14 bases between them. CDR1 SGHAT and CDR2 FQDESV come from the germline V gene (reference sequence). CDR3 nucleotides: TGTGCCAGCAGCTTATTCTCAGAACTTGGCACTGAAGCTTTCTTT. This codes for CASSLFSELGTEAFF.

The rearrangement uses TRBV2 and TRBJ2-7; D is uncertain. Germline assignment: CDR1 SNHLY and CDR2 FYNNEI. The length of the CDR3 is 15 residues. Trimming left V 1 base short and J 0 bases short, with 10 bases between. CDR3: CASSEGQISSYEQYF. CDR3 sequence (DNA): TGTGCCAGCAGTGAAGGGCAGATCAGCTCCTACGAGCAGTACTTC.

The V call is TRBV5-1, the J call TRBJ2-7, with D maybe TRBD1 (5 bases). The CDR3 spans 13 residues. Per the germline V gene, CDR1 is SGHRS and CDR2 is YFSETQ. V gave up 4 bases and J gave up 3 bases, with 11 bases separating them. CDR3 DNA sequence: TGCGCCAGCAGCATGACAGTGAACTACGAGCAGTACTTC. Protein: CASSMTVNYEQYF.

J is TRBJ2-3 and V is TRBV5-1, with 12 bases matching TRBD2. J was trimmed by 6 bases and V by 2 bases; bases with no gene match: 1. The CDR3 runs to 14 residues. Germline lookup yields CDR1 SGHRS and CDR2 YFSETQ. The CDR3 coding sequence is TGCGCCAGCAGCTTCGGACTAGCGGGGGATACGCAGTATTTT. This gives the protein CASSFGLAGDTQYF.

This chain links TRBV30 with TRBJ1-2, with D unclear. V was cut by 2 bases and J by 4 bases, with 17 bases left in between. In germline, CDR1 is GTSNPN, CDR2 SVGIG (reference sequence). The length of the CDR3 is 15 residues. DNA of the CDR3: TGTGCCTGGAGTCCGAAGGCCGGGAACTCCTATGGCTACACCTTC. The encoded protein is CAWSPKAGNSYGYTF.

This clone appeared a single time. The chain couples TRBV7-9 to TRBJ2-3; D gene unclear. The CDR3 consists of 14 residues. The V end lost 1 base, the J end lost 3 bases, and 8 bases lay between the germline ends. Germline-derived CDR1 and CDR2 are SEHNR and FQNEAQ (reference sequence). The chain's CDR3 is CASSLEGRTDTQYF. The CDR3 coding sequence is TGTGCCAGCAGCTTAGAAGGCAGAACAGATACGCAGTATTTT.

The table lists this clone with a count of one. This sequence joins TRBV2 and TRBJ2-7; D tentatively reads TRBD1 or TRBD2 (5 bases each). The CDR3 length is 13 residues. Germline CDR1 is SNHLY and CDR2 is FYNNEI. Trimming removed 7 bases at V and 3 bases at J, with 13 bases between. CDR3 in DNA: TGTGCCAGCACGGCCGGGGCCTACTACGAGCAGTACTTC. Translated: CASTAGAYYEQYF.

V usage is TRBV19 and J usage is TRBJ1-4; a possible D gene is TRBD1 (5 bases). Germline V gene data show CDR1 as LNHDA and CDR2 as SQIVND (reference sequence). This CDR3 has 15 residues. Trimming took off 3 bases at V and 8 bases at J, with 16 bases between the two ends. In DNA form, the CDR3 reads TGTGCCAGTAGTATTACGGACATTGGGGTAGAAAAACTGTTTTTT. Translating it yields CASSITDIGVEKLFF.

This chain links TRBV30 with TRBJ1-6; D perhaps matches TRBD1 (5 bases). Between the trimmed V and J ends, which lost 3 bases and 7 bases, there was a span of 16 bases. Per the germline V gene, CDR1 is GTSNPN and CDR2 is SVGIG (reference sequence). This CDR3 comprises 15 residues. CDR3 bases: TGTGCCTGGAGCGGGGTGGGGGAAAGCAATTCACCCCTCCACTTT. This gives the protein CAWSGVGESNSPLHF.

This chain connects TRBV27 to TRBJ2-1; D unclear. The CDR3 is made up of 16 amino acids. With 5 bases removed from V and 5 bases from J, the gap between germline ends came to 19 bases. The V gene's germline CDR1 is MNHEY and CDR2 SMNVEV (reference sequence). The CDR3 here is CASSGSSLGSNNEQFF. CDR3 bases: TGTGCCAGCAGTGGGTCGTCTCTGGGATCAAACAATGAGCAGTTCTTC.

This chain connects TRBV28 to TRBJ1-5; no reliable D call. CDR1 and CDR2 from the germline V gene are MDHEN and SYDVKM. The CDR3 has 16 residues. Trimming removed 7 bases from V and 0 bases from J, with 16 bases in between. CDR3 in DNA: TGTGCCAGCACTGGGTCGGGTTTGGATAGCAATCAGCCCCAGCATTTT. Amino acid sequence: CASTGSGLDSNQPQHF.

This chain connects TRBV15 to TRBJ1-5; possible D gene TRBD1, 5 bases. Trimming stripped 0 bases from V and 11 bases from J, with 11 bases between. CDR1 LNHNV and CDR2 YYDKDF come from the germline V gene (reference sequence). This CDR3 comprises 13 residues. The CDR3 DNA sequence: TGTGCCACCAGCAGAGAAGAAGGGGCGGCCCAGCATTTT. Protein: CATSREEGAAQHF.

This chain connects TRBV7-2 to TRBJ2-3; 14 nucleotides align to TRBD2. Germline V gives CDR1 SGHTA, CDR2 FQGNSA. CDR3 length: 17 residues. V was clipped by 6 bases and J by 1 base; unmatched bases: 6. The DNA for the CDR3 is TGTGCCAGCAGTGGGACTAGCGGGAGAGTGGGCACAGATACGCAGTATTTT. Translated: CASSGTSGRVGTDTQYF.

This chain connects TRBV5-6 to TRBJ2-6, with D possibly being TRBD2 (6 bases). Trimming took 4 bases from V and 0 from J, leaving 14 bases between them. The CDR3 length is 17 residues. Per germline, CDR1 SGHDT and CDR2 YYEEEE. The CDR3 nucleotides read TGTGCCAGCAGCGGAGGGGACCCCCTCTCTGGGGCCAACGTCCTGACTTTC. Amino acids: CASSGGDPLSGANVLTF.

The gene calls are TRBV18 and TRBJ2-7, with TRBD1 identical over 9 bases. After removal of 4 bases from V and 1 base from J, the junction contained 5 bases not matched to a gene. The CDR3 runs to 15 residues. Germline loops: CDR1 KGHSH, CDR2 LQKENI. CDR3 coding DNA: TGTGCCAGCTCACTAGGACAGGGGACTTCCTACGAGCAGTACTTC. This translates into CASSLGQGTSYEQYF.

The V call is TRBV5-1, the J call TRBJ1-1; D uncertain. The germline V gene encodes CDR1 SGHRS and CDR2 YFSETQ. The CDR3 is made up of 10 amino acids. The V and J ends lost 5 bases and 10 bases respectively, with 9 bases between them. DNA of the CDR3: TGCGCCAGCAGTCTTCCGGGAGCTTTCTTT. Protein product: CASSLPGAFF.

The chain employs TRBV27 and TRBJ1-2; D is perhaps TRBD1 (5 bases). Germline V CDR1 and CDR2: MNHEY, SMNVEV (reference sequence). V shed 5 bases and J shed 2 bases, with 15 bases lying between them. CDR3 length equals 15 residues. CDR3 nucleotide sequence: TGTGCCAGCAGTCTACAGGCAAACCTCAACTATGGCTACACCTTC. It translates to CASSLQANLNYGYTF.

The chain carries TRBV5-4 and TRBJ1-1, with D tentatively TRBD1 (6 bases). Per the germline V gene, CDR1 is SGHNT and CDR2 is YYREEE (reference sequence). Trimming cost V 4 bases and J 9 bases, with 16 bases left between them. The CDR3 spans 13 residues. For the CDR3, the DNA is TGTGCCAGCAGCCTGCAGGGGCCACAAAAAGCTTTCTTT. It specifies CASSLQGPQKAFF.

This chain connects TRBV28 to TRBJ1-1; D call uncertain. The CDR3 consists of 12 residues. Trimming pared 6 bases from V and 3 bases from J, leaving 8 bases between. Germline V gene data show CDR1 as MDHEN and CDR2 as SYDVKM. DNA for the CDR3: TGTGCCAGCAGGGGGAGGGACACTGAAGCTTTCTTT. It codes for CASRGRDTEAFF.

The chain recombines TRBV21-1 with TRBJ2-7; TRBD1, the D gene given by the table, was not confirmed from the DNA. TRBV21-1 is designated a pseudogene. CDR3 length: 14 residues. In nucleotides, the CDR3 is TGTGCCAGCAGCTCTGGACAGGGAGGGGGCGAGCAGTACTTC. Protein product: CASSSGQGGGEQYF.

CDR3 in amino acids: CASSIDLNSPLHF. The CDR3 coding sequence is TGTGCCAGTAGTATAGACCTAAATTCACCCCTCCACTTT. This chain links TRBV19 with TRBJ1-6; the D is unclear. The CDR3 is made up of 13 amino acids. The ends were cut back, 0 bases at V and 7 bases at J, with 4 bases in the middle. Germline CDR1 LNHDA, CDR2 SQIVND (reference sequence).

The CDR3 DNA sequence: TGTGCCTGGAGTCGGACTGAAGCTTTCTTT. It yields the protein CAWSRTEAFF. The rearrangement links TRBV30 to TRBJ1-1, with D unclear. The germline gives CDR1 GTSNPN, CDR2 SVGIG (reference sequence). The CDR3 has 10 amino acids. With 2 bases removed from V and 5 bases from J, the gap between germline ends came to 3 bases.

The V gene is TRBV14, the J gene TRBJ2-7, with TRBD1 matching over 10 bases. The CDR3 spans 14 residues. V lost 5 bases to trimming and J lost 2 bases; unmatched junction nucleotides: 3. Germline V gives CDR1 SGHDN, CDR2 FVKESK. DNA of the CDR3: TGTGCCAGCAGCAAAGGGACAGGGGCCTACGAGCAGTACTTC. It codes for CASSKGTGAYEQYF.

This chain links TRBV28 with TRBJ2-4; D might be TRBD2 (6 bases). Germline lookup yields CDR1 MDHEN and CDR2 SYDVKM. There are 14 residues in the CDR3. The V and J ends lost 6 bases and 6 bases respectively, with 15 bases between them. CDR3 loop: CASSLMDYTNIQYF. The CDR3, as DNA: TGTGCCAGCAGCCTAATGGACTATACAAACATTCAGTACTTC.